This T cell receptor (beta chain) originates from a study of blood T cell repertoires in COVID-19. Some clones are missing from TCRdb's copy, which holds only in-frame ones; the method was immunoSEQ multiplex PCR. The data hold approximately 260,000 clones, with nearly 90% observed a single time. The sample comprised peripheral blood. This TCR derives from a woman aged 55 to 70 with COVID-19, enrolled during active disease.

CDR3 in DNA: TGTGCCAGTAGTATTATCCCGGGGAGGGCGGACACTGAAGCTTTCTTT. The encoded protein is CASSIIPGRADTEAFF. The chain recombines TRBV19 with TRBJ1-1; no clear D gene. V was trimmed by 3 bases and J by 3 bases, leaving 17 bases between them. The CDR3 is 16 residues long. In germline, CDR1 is LNHDA, CDR2 SQIVND (reference sequence).